This is a list of T cell receptor beta chains from one sample in a study of blood T cell repertoires in COVID-19. Sequencing used immunoSEQ multiplex PCR; TCRdb keeps in-frame clones, though not all of them. The sample contains 200,000 to 250,000 clones, more than 75% of which appear only once. The sequenced sample was PBMCs or T cells enriched from blood (not recorded which). The source is a man aged 35 to 55 who had recovered from COVID-19. The CDR3 runs from the conserved cysteine through the conserved F or W.

TRBV12-3/TRBV12-4,CASSLTGNYGYTF
TRBV5-4,CASSSGRGGTYNEQFF
TRBV30,CAWNPTGTGANVLTF
TRBV29-1,CSGGQTYEQYF
TRBV10-3,CAISESGASNQPQHF
TRBV7-9,CASSFSSGGAQGNEQFF
TRBV7-2,CASSLGFSGGASTDTQYF
TRBV6-5,CASRQAGVANVLTF
TRBV2,CASTKEAGGAGGELFF
TRBV7-2,CASSLVGTSGRNEQFF
TRBV5-8,CASRLLAGVSLSEQYF
TRBV30,CAWRGETGFSYEQYF
TRBV19,CASSIAVNTEAFF
TRBV13,CASSPSMTGLYGYTF
TRBV7-2,CASSFGLAAKLYNEQFF
TRBV10-3,CAIRDSWDTEAFF
TRBV18,CASSPRGTGGLGTEAFF
TRBV30,CAWKGPYNSPLHF
TRBV7-8,CASSLAGGREQYF
TRBV27,CASSPWDMRAYGYTF
TRBV18,CASSARSGGESYEQYF
TRBV7-2,CASSKDRGLTNEQYF
TRBV5-1,CASSSGRGEINEQFF
TRBV19,CASSIQPSGNGDTF
TRBV9,CASSVAGGTGPVYGYTF
TRBV30,CAAGAGDNQPQHF
TRBV5-1,CASSWDRDYGYTF
TRBV30,CAWSLSTGGYGYTF
TRBV29-1,CSVGQGVTGELFF
TRBV7-8,CASSKEAQGNEQYF
TRBV5-1,CASSFTGGTSGSSYEQYF
TRBV15,CATSRDGGWYEQFF